These 32 T cell receptor beta chains share one sample of origin, sequenced in a study of OX40 agonist ivuxolimab in advanced cancers. Produced via immunoSEQ multiplex PCR; TCRdb's table is partial and in-frame only. The table shows roughly 50,000 clones, with 70% to 90% occurring only once. The source was CD4+ or CD8+ T cells sorted from blood, collected in a trial of the OX40 agonist ivuxolimab. Receptor source: an adult with an advanced solid tumor such as melanoma, head and neck, liver or kidney cancer.

The chain uses TRBV28 and TRBJ2-7; 7 positions match TRBD2. The CDR3 is 16 residues long. Germline V CDR1 and CDR2: MDHEN, SYDVKM. After removal of 5 bases from V and 0 bases from J, the junction contained 10 bases not matched to a gene. The DNA for the CDR3 is TGTGCCAGCAGTACTTTATGGGAGGGTACCTCCTACGAGCAGTACTTC. The encoded protein is CASSTLWEGTSYEQYF.

To note about this clone: Other DNA sequences of this sample code for an identical CDR3. This chain uses TRBV14 with TRBJ1-2; D perhaps matches TRBD1 (5 bases). V dropped 4 bases and J dropped 6 bases, with 9 bases sitting between them. Germline-derived CDR1 and CDR2 are SGHDN and FVKESK. The CDR3 sequence is 12 residues long. CDR3 coding DNA: TGTGCCAGCAGCCTGGGGGGAGATGGCTACACCTTC. Protein product: CASSLGGDGYTF.

The chain uses TRBV7-9 and TRBJ1-1, with D unclear. CDR1 and CDR2 (germline): SEHNR, FQNEAQ (reference sequence). V lost 1 base to trimming and J lost 8 bases, with 14 bases between them. The CDR3 loop spans 14 amino acids. CDR3: CASSLGNGLHEAFF. In DNA, the CDR3 is TGTGCCAGCAGCTTAGGGAATGGTCTTCACGAAGCTTTCTTT. Full variable domain (rest looked up from reference TRBV7-9 and TRBJ1-1): DTGVSQNPRHKITKRGQNVTFRCDPISEHNRLYWYRQTLGQGPEFLTYFQNEAQLEKSRLLSDRFSAERPKGSFSTLEIQRTEQGDSAMYLCASSLGNGLHEAFFGQGTRLTVV.

This clone was counted between two and nine times. This chain connects TRBV2 to TRBJ1-1; weak D call: TRBD1 (5 bases). V dropped 5 bases and J dropped 0 bases, with 10 bases sitting between them. The CDR3 has 14 residues. Germline CDR1 is SNHLY and CDR2 is FYNNEI. In DNA form, the CDR3 reads TGTGCCAGCAGTCCGGACACCTTGAACACTGAAGCTTTCTTT. It yields the protein CASSPDTLNTEAFF. The entire variable domain, with the rest obtained from reference TRBV2 and TRBJ1-1, is as follows: EPEVTQTPSHQVTQMGQEVILRCVPISNHLYFYWYRQILGQKVEFLVSFYNNEISEKSEIFDDQFSVERPDGSNFTLKIRSTKLEDSAMYFCASSPDTLNTEAFFGQGTRLTVV.

The chain uses TRBV11-2 and TRBJ2-7; 10 nucleotides line up with TRBD2. This CDR3 spans 15 amino acids. Germline-derived CDR1 and CDR2 are SGHAT and FQNNGV. V trimming: 4 bases; J trimming: 3 bases; junction bases outside the gene matches: 6. The CDR3 nucleotides read TGTGCCAGCAGCTCCGGACTAGCGGCCCTCTACGAGCAGTACTTC. It encodes CASSSGLAALYEQYF.

The chain combines TRBV27 with TRBJ2-7; no clear D. In germline, CDR1 is MNHEY, CDR2 SMNVEV (reference sequence). Trimming cost V 2 bases and J 1 base, with 6 bases left between them. CDR3 length equals 13 residues. CDR3: CASSLALSYEQYF. The CDR3 DNA reads as TGTGCCAGCAGTTTAGCGCTATCCTACGAGCAGTACTTC.

The chain carries TRBV30 and TRBJ1-1, with D uncertain. The V end was cut by 3 bases, the J end by 3 bases, with 11 bases between. Per the germline V gene, CDR1 is GTSNPN and CDR2 is SVGIG (reference sequence). This CDR3 has 13 residues. CDR3 sequence (DNA): TGTGCCTGGAGAGTGTACGGGTACACTGAAGCTTTCTTT. Its protein product is CAWRVYGYTEAFF.

The chain combines TRBV5-6 with TRBJ1-6, with a possible D match to TRBD1 (6 bases). The germline V and J ends were trimmed by 2 bases and 7 bases, with 7 bases remaining between them. Germline V lookup: CDR1 SGHDT, CDR2 YYEEEE. This CDR3 region has 13 residues. The CDR3 DNA reads as TGTGCCAGCAGCTTTGGGGGCAATTCACCCCTCCACTTT. It encodes CASSFGGNSPLHF.

The CDR3 DNA reads TGTGCCAGCAGCCCGATGGGACAGGGGGCTGAAGCTTTCTTT. Translation gives CASSPMGQGAEAFF. V gene TRBV14 combines with J gene TRBJ1-1, with 11 bases lining up with TRBD1. The length of the CDR3 is 14 residues. CDR1 and CDR2 from the germline V gene are SGHDN and FVKESK. V gave up 4 bases and J gave up 6 bases; unmatched junction bases: 4. Complete variable domain (other parts from reference TRBV14 and TRBJ1-1): EAGVTQFPSHSVIEKGQTVTLRCDPISGHDNLYWYRRVMGKEIKFLLHFVKESKQDESGMPNNRFLAERTGGTYSTLKVQPAELEDSGVYFCASSPMGQGAEAFFGQGTRLTVV.

The chain has TRBV28 and TRBJ2-3; D perhaps matches TRBD2 (6 bases). CDR3 length: 13 amino acids. Trimming took 6 bases from V and 4 from J, leaving 11 bases between them. The germline V gene encodes CDR1 MDHEN and CDR2 SYDVKM. The CDR3 sequence is CASRASESDTQYF. As DNA, the CDR3 is TGTGCCAGCAGGGCTAGCGAGTCAGATACGCAGTATTTT.

This chain uses TRBV11-2 with TRBJ2-2; 8 nucleotides agree with TRBD1. There are 16 residues in the CDR3. V gave up 6 bases and J gave up 6 bases; unmatched junction bases: 12. Looked up from germline, CDR1 is SGHAT and CDR2 is FQNNGV. Here the CDR3 reads CASSSVGTGLAGELFF. In DNA form, the CDR3 reads TGTGCCAGCAGTTCCGTAGGGACAGGATTGGCCGGGGAGCTGTTTTTT.

This chain uses TRBV29-1 with TRBJ2-1; D perhaps matches TRBD1 (6 bases). V lost 8 bases and J lost 4, with 18 bases in between. The CDR3 is 14 amino acids. Germline CDR1 and CDR2: SQVTM and ANQGSEA. In DNA, the CDR3 is TGCAGCCTACATAGGGGGTGGTCTTACAATGAGCAGTTCTTC. Its translation: CSLHRGWSYNEQFF.

CDR3 residues: CASSLRGAGDVEGYTF. The CDR3 region has the DNA TGCGCCAGCAGCTTGCGGGGGGCAGGGGACGTCGAGGGCTACACCTTC. V gene TRBV5-1 combines with J gene TRBJ1-2; weak D call: TRBD1 (6 bases). Trimming stripped 1 base from V and 8 bases from J, with 21 bases between. Per the germline V gene, CDR1 is SGHRS and CDR2 is YFSETQ. The CDR3 runs 16 residues.

This chain links TRBV29-1 with TRBJ1-2; D is undetermined. The CDR3 runs to 15 residues. Per germline, CDR1 SQVTM and CDR2 ANQGSEA. Trimming stripped 7 bases from V and 1 base from J, with 19 bases between. CDR3 residues: CSALWTRNDNYGYTF. DNA of the CDR3: TGCAGCGCCCTGTGGACCAGGAACGATAACTATGGCTACACCTTC.

The chain couples TRBV4-1 to TRBJ2-1; TRBD2 matches 9 bases. The ends lost 4 bases at V and 1 base at J; junction bases unmatched: 2. This CDR3 contains 15 residues. The germline gives CDR1 MGHRA, CDR2 YSYEKL. The CDR3 spells CASSPSGESYNEQFF. CDR3 bases: TGCGCCAGCAGCCCTAGCGGGGAGTCCTACAATGAGCAGTTCTTC.

This clone was detected once. The chain links TRBV30 to TRBJ1-2; D gene uncertain. The CDR3 consists of 12 residues. Germline V gene data show CDR1 as GTSNPN and CDR2 as SVGIG (reference sequence). Between the trimmed V and J ends, which lost 3 bases and 5 bases, there was a span of 10 bases. CDR3 DNA sequence: TGTGCCTGGAGATCCGGCATGTATGGCTACACCTTC. This sequence encodes CAWRSGMYGYTF.

The V and J genes are TRBV7-6 and TRBJ2-7; the match to TRBD2 covers 8 bases. Germline CDR1 SGHVS, CDR2 FNYEAQ. V lost 1 base, J lost 0 bases, and 5 bases stayed unmatched. The CDR3 contains 16 residues. The chain's CDR3 is CASSLGSSGGSYEQYF. Here the CDR3 DNA reads TGTGCCAGCAGCTTAGGGAGCAGCGGGGGCTCCTACGAGCAGTACTTC.

The CDR3, as DNA: TGTGCCAGCAGAGGCTCCTACAATGAGCAGTTCTTC. As protein: CASRGSYNEQFF. V usage is TRBV27 and J usage is TRBJ2-1, with D uncertain. Trimming stripped 6 bases from V and 0 bases from J, with 3 bases between. The CDR3 is 12 amino acids. Germline V gene lookup returns CDR1 MNHEY and CDR2 SMNVEV (reference sequence).

V and J are TRBV5-4 and TRBJ1-6; TRBD1 matches at 11 bases. The CDR3 consists of 16 residues. Germline assignment: CDR1 SGHNT and CDR2 YYREEE (reference sequence). J was trimmed by 8 bases and V by 4 bases; bases with no gene match: 8. CDR3 nucleotides: TGTGCCAGCAGCCCTGCTGAGGACAGGGGGCATTCACCCCTCCACTTT. It yields the protein CASSPAEDRGHSPLHF. Looking up the rest from reference TRBV5-4 and TRBJ1-6 gives the full variable domain: ETGVTQSPTHLIKTRGQQVTLRCSSQSGHNTVSWYQQALGQGPQFIFQYYREEENGRGNFPPRFSGLQFPNYSSELNVNALELDDSALYLCASSPAEDRGHSPLHFGNGTRLTVT.

The V and J genes are TRBV10-1 and TRBJ2-1, with D unresolved. The CDR3 runs to 16 residues. V lost 3 bases and J 5 bases, leaving 17 bases between the germline ends. Germline V CDR1 and CDR2: WNHNN, SYGVQD (reference sequence). The CDR3 region is CASSDTSFSADNEQFF. The CDR3 bases are TGCGCCAGCAGTGATACATCGTTCAGCGCCGACAATGAGCAGTTCTTC.

The rearrangement links TRBV2 to TRBJ2-1; TRBD2 matches 10 bases. This CDR3 has 15 residues. The germline gives CDR1 SNHLY, CDR2 FYNNEI. V was clipped by 0 bases and J by 8 bases; unmatched bases: 4. The CDR3 here is CASSEASGGRHEQFF. The DNA of the CDR3 is TGTGCCAGCAGTGAAGCTAGCGGGGGGCGACATGAGCAGTTCTTC.

The chain is built from TRBV6-4 and TRBJ2-7; 7 nucleotides match TRBD2. Germline values: CDR1 MRHNA, CDR2 SNTAGT. After removal of 10 bases from V and 6 bases from J, the junction contained 12 bases not matched to a gene. The CDR3 is made up of 13 amino acids. CDR3 DNA sequence: TGTGCCACCTCTGGGAGGGCCCCGTGCGAGCAGTACGTC. Translating it yields CATSGRAPCEQYV.

The V gene is TRBV30, the J gene TRBJ1-1; 7 bases fit TRBD1. The V gene end was trimmed by 0 bases and the J gene end by 8 bases; junction bases not matched to a gene: 6. The CDR3 runs to 13 residues. CDR1 GTSNPN and CDR2 SVGIG come from the germline V gene (reference sequence). The CDR3 DNA follows: TGTGCCTGGAGTGTATCAGGGGGGGCCGAAGCTTTCTTT. It is translated as CAWSVSGGAEAFF.

This clone is a singleton in its sample. The chain recombines TRBV2 with TRBJ1-2; D is unclear. This CDR3 contains 14 residues. Germline CDR1 SNHLY, CDR2 FYNNEI. V shed 0 bases and J shed 7 bases, with 12 bases lying between them. The CDR3 protein is CASSEAHPVSGYTF. CDR3 nucleotide sequence: TGTGCCAGCAGTGAAGCGCATCCAGTTTCTGGCTACACCTTC.

CDR3 protein: CASSEYTEAFF. The CDR3 DNA is TGTGCCAGCAGCGAATACACTGAAGCTTTCTTT. The chain uses TRBV6-1 and TRBJ1-1; D unresolved. Per germline, CDR1 MNHNS and CDR2 SASEGT. Trimming removed 6 bases from V and 3 bases from J, with 5 bases in between. The CDR3 runs 11 residues.

The V call is TRBV19, the J call TRBJ2-7; no definite D call. Germline loops: CDR1 LNHDA, CDR2 SQIVND (reference sequence). V was shortened by 6 bases and J by 4 bases, with 16 bases between the two germline ends. The length of the CDR3 is 14 residues. The CDR3 is CASRNPYLPYEQYF. For the CDR3, the DNA is TGTGCCAGTAGAAACCCGTATCTTCCTTACGAGCAGTACTTC.

The J gene is TRBJ1-5, the V gene TRBV10-1, with D possibly being TRBD1 (5 bases). The V gene's germline CDR1 is WNHNN and CDR2 SYGVQD (reference sequence). The CDR3 length is 16 residues. The V end lost 4 bases, the J end lost 4 bases, and 17 bases lay between the germline ends. The CDR3 DNA reads as TGCGCCAGCAGTGGATGGCAGGGAACGGGGAATCAGCCCCAGCATTTT. This translates into CASSGWQGTGNQPQHF.

This clone was seen a single time. V gene TRBV30 combines with J gene TRBJ1-1; the match to TRBD1 covers 8 bases. This CDR3 contains 14 residues. Trimming at V came to 4 bases and at J to 2 bases, leaving 6 bases not matched to a gene. Germline assignment: CDR1 GTSNPN and CDR2 SVGIG (reference sequence). The CDR3 protein is CAWTGGRGNTEAFF. In nucleotides, the CDR3 is TGTGCCTGGACAGGGGGCAGAGGAAACACTGAAGCTTTCTTT. The full variable domain, its missing parts supplied by reference TRBV30 and TRBJ1-1, is SQTIHQWPATLVQPVGSPLSLECTVEGTSNPNLYWYRQAAGRGLQLLFYSVGIGQISSEVPQNLSASRPQDRQFILSSKKLLLSDSGFYLCAWTGGRGNTEAFFGQGTRLTVV.

The sample holds one count of this clone. This chain uses TRBV5-4 with TRBJ2-5; unclear D gene. Germline loops: CDR1 SGHNT, CDR2 YYREEE (reference sequence). The V and J ends lost 1 base and 5 bases respectively, with 9 bases between them. This CDR3 has 13 amino acids. CDR3 DNA sequence: TGTGCCAGCAGCTTGAGGGCCGAGGAGACCCAGTACTTC. Translation: CASSLRAEETQYF.

The genes are TRBV5-6 and TRBJ1-2; 9 nucleotides agree with TRBD1. Trimming removed 4 bases from V and 4 bases from J; junction bases left unmatched: 8. The CDR3 totals 15 residues. Germline V gene lookup returns CDR1 SGHDT and CDR2 YYEEEE. For the CDR3, the DNA is TGTGCCAGCAGCGCGGACAGGGGAACCTTCTATGGCTACACCTTC. It specifies CASSADRGTFYGYTF.

This chain connects TRBV9 to TRBJ1-2, with D maybe TRBD1 (5 bases). The CDR3 runs 14 residues. Germline CDR1 and CDR2: SGDLS and YYNGEE. Trimming removed 2 bases at V and 3 bases at J, with 11 bases between. The CDR3 coding sequence is TGTGCCAGCAGCGTGACTGGGGGGGACTATGGCTACACCTTC. Protein: CASSVTGGDYGYTF. The full variable domain, with the rest looked up from reference TRBV9 and TRBJ1-2, is DSGVTQTPKHLITATGQRVTLRCSPRSGDLSVYWYQQSLDQGLQFLIQYYNGEERAKGNILERFSAQQFPDLHSELNLSSLELGDSALYFCASSVTGGDYGYTFGSGTRLTVV.

This sequence joins TRBV6-6 and TRBJ1-1, with D hard to call. V lost 8 bases and J 4 bases, leaving 11 bases between the germline ends. The CDR3 is 12 amino acids. The germline V gene has CDR1 MNHNY and CDR2 SVGAGI (reference sequence). The CDR3 loop reads CASVGMSTEAFF. For the CDR3, the DNA is TGTGCCAGCGTCGGGATGAGCACTGAAGCTTTCTTT.